This TCR beta chain was recovered during a study of Graves' ophthalmopathy and Graves' hyperthyroidism. Many counts were recorded for this clonotype. V was shortened by 3 bases and J by 2 bases, with 13 bases between the two germline ends. Germline values: CDR1 DFQATT, CDR2 SNEGSKA (reference sequence). The CDR3 is 14 residues long. RNA transcripts were the source from which TCR beta CDR3 regions were amplified. After a first-round RT-PCR with HTBI primers, a second-round multiplex PCR was run. TCRdb processed the multiplex PCR reads anew with MiXCR; each CDR3 protein has one entry. The repertoire holds a few hundred thousand distinct CDR3 sequences, with 17% as singletons.

The TCR sequence derives from an adult man with Graves' ophthalmopathy. The sequencing sample was made of peripheral blood. The chain recombines TRBV20-1 with TRBJ1-2; no clear D. CDR3 residues: CSARIPTWNYGYTF. The CDR3 coding sequence is TGCAGTGCTAGGATTCCCACTTGGAACTATGGCTACACCTTC.